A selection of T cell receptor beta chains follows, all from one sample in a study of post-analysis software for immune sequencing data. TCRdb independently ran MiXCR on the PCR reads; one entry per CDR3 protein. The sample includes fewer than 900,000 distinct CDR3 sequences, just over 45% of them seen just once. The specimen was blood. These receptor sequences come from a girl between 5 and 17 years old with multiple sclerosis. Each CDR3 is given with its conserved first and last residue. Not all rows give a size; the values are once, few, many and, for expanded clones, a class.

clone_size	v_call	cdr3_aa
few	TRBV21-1	CASPQHLRVYEQYF
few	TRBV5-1	CASSWTGGGFAGELFF
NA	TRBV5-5	CASSRGLATHTGELFF
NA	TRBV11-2	CASSSGTNQPQHF
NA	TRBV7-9	CASSSGLTGEVGHEQYF
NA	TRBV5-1	CASSLAGAVGQPQHF
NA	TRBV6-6	CASSYSLQGNTEAFF
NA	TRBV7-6	CASSLGRELHNEQFF
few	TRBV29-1	CSVSQGPGTEAFF
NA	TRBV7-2	CASSPSLLGPDTQYF
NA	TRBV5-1	CASSPVATGTGGDGYTF
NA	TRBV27	CAGSLGDRGGYTF